Each of the 20 T cell receptor beta chains below was sequenced from the same sample in a study of technical replicates of blood from several donors. Only in-frame clones appear in the TCRdb table, and some are missing; sequencing was by immunoSEQ multiplex PCR. The sample records tens of thousands of clones, 75% to 95% being singletons. The sample was PBMCs. The source is a human donor in good health. Some clones in this sample may be carry-over from other donors' samples.

This chain joins TRBV6-6 and TRBJ1-6; 10 bases align to TRBD1. The CDR3 loop spans 15 amino acids. V lost 5 bases to trimming and J lost 9 bases; unmatched junction nucleotides: 7. Germline V gives CDR1 MNHNY, CDR2 SVGAGI (reference sequence). In DNA form, the CDR3 reads TGTGCCAGCAGTCCCGCCGGGACAGGGGTTTCACCCCTCCACTTT. Translating it yields CASSPAGTGVSPLHF.

This clone was seen a single time. This rearrangement joins TRBV7-2 to TRBJ2-1; 11 bases map to TRBD2. The J segment lost 9 bases and the V segment lost 3 bases, leaving 16 bases of the junction unmatched. The CDR3 is 18 amino acids. Germline loops: CDR1 SGHTA, CDR2 FQGNSA. The CDR3 sequence is CASSLEVAGGLDISEQFF. The DNA for the CDR3 is TGTGCCAGCAGCTTGGAGGTAGCGGGAGGGCTTGATATCAGTGAGCAGTTCTTC.

The gene calls are TRBV2 and TRBJ2-2; D is undetermined. The CDR3 extends over 11 amino acids. Germline CDR1 reads SNHLY; CDR2 reads FYNNEI. Here the CDR3 reads CGWSDTGELFF. The CDR3 DNA follows: TGTGGGTGGAGTGACACCGGGGAGCTGTTTTTT.

V and J are TRBV6-5 and TRBJ2-1, with 7 bases that match TRBD2. The CDR3 has 15 residues. Germline loops: CDR1 MNHEY, CDR2 SVGAGI. V shed 0 bases, J shed 6 bases, and the junction held 5 bases outside the gene matches. In DNA form, the CDR3 reads TGTGCCAGCAGTTACTCATCTAGCGGACGCAATGAGCAGTTCTTC. Encoded protein: CASSYSSSGRNEQFF.

The V gene is TRBV7-2, the J gene TRBJ2-1, with D tentatively TRBD2 (5 bases). CDR1 and CDR2 from the germline V gene are SGHTA and FQGNSA. Deletions cut 7 bases from V and 6 bases from J, with 13 bases between. The CDR3 is 13 residues long. The CDR3: CASNSAHTNEQFF. The CDR3 region has the DNA TGTGCCAGCAATAGCGCCCATACCAATGAGCAGTTCTTC.

The CDR3 nucleotides read TGTGCCAGCAGCTTAGGCGCAACTAATGAAAAACTGTTTTTT. Protein: CASSLGATNEKLFF. V usage is TRBV11-2 and J usage is TRBJ1-4, with D unresolved. Trimming took off 1 base at V and 0 bases at J, with 3 bases between the two ends. In germline, CDR1 is SGHAT, CDR2 FQNNGV. The CDR3 totals 14 residues.

The chain is built from TRBV18 and TRBJ2-1, with 9 bases that match TRBD1. Trimming cost V 6 bases and J 9 bases; bases outside gene matches: 9. This CDR3 has 14 residues. Germline values: CDR1 KGHSH, CDR2 LQKENI. In DNA, the CDR3 is TGTGCCAGCTCGGGACAGGGAGGAAATAGTGAGCAGTTCTTC. Protein product: CASSGQGGNSEQFF.

The V and J genes are TRBV30 and TRBJ1-1; D remains unclear. In germline, CDR1 is GTSNPN, CDR2 SVGIG (reference sequence). The germline V and J ends were trimmed by 2 bases and 6 bases, with 7 bases remaining between them. The CDR3 runs 11 residues. The CDR3 is CAWSRPAEAFF. CDR3 sequence (DNA): TGTGCCTGGAGTCGTCCCGCTGAAGCTTTCTTT.

The rearrangement links TRBV10-3 to TRBJ2-5; TRBD2 matches 10 bases. The germline gives CDR1 ENHRY, CDR2 SYGVKD. V shed 2 bases and J 4 bases; nucleotides not matched to a gene: 13. CDR3 length: 18 amino acids. CDR3 region: CAISERLAGETMGETQYF. The DNA of the CDR3 is TGTGCCATCAGTGAGCGTCTAGCGGGGGAGACGATGGGAGAGACCCAGTACTTC.

The DNA of the CDR3 is TGCAGCGTAACGACACTCAGCCAGCCCCAGCATTTT. The encoded protein is CSVTTLSQPQHF. This chain joins TRBV29-1 and TRBJ1-5; no clear D. The CDR3 sequence is 12 residues long. Germline V gene sequence: CDR1 SQVTM, CDR2 ANQGSEA. V was cut by 6 bases and J by 7 bases, with 13 bases left in between.

This chain links TRBV11-2 with TRBJ2-7, with D unresolved. Germline CDR1 SGHAT, CDR2 FQNNGV. Trimming shortened V by 5 bases and J by 0 bases, and 14 bases separated the two germline ends. The CDR3 length is 15 residues. The DNA of the CDR3 is TGTGCCAGCAGCGAACGTCTTCTGAGCTCCTACGAGCAGTACTTC. Amino acid sequence: CASSERLLSSYEQYF.

This clone is medium-sized in the sample. The V gene is TRBV11-2, the J gene TRBJ2-5, with 8 bases lining up with TRBD2. Trimming at V came to 7 bases and at J to 5 bases, leaving 12 bases not matched to a gene. The CDR3 spans 15 residues. Germline CDR1 reads SGHAT; CDR2 reads FQNNGV. CDR3 nucleotide sequence: TGTGCCAGCACTGCTTGGCCAGCGGGGGAGGAGACCCAGTACTTC. This translates into CASTAWPAGEETQYF.

This sequence joins TRBV4-2 and TRBJ2-5; no firm D call. Trimming cost V 0 bases and J 3 bases, with 11 bases left between them. Germline V gives CDR1 LGHNA, CDR2 YNFKEQ. CDR3 size: 15 residues. The chain's CDR3 is CASSQDHRRKETQYF. As DNA, the CDR3 is TGTGCCAGCAGCCAAGATCATCGGCGGAAAGAGACCCAGTACTTC.

The count of this clone is one. The chain couples TRBV7-3 to TRBJ2-3, with D unresolved. This CDR3 is built from 12 residues. The V gene lost 5 bases and the J gene lost 8 bases, with 11 bases spanning the gap. Germline V CDR1 and CDR2: SGHTA, FQGTGA. Written as DNA, the CDR3 is TGTGCCAGCAGCCGCACGACGGGTACGCAGTATTTT. The encoded protein is CASSRTTGTQYF.

Here the CDR3 reads CASSWGDEQYF. CDR3 DNA: TGTGCCAGCAGCTGGGGGGACGAGCAGTACTTC. The chain links TRBV5-6 to TRBJ2-7; D might be TRBD2 (6 bases). The CDR3 spans 11 residues. V shed 3 bases and J shed 5 bases, with 6 bases lying between them. Germline-derived CDR1 and CDR2 are SGHDT and YYEEEE.

The chain links TRBV7-3 to TRBJ2-5; 13 nucleotides agree with TRBD2. The CDR3 loop spans 18 amino acids. The germline V gene encodes CDR1 SGHTA and CDR2 FQGTGA. The trim removed 4 bases at V and 5 bases at J, leaving 13 bases unmatched. CDR3 sequence: CASSSNYGLAGAGETQYF. In nucleotides, the CDR3 is TGTGCCAGCAGCTCTAACTACGGACTAGCGGGAGCCGGGGAGACCCAGTACTTC. Looking up the rest from reference TRBV7-3 and TRBJ2-5 gives the full variable domain: GAGVSQTPSNKVTEKGKYVELRCDPISGHTALYWYRQSLGQGPEFLIYFQGTGAADDSGLPNDRFFAVRPEGSVSTLKIQRTERGDSAVYLCASSSNYGLAGAGETQYFGPGTRLLVL.

The chain links TRBV7-9 to TRBJ2-7, with D perhaps TRBD1 (6 bases). V gave up 5 bases and J gave up 4 bases, with 9 bases separating them. Germline loops: CDR1 SEHNR, CDR2 FQNEAQ (reference sequence). The CDR3 consists of 12 residues. The CDR3 sequence is CASSQGIYEQYF. The CDR3 DNA is TGTGCCAGCAGCCAGGGGATTTACGAGCAGTACTTC. The full variable domain, rest sourced from reference TRBV7-9 and TRBJ2-7, is DTGVSQNPRHKITKRGQNVTFRCDPISEHNRLYWYRQTLGQGPEFLTYFQNEAQLEKSRLLSDRFSAERPKGSFSTLEIQRTEQGDSAMYLCASSQGIYEQYFGPGTRLTVT.

This chain links TRBV10-3 with TRBJ1-2; D is possibly TRBD1 (6 bases). The CDR3 has 13 amino acids. V shed 8 bases and J shed 6 bases, with 16 bases lying between them. Germline CDR1 is ENHRY and CDR2 is SYGVKD. The CDR3 nucleotides read TGTGCCATCGAGGGGGGGTATGGGGATGGCTACACCTTC. This gives the protein CAIEGGYGDGYTF.

The chain couples TRBV7-9 to TRBJ1-2; D gene uncertain. The CDR3 runs to 13 residues. In germline, CDR1 is SEHNR, CDR2 FQNEAQ (reference sequence). Trimming stripped 7 bases from V and 2 bases from J, with 11 bases between. The CDR3 nucleotides are TGTGCCAGCAAGGGAGATCCCAACTATGGCTACACCTTC. Translation gives CASKGDPNYGYTF.

The chain recombines TRBV7-2 with TRBJ2-3, with 12 bases matching TRBD2. Germline V CDR1 and CDR2: SGHTA, FQGNSA. Trimming removed 6 bases from V and 7 bases from J; junction bases left unmatched: 8. This CDR3 has 15 residues. This chain's CDR3 is CASSSSGGAGYTQYF. The CDR3, as DNA: TGTGCCAGCAGTTCTAGCGGGGGGGCCGGATATACGCAGTATTTT.